A selection of T cell receptor beta chains follows, all from one sample in a study of cytomegalovirus exposure and HLA in healthy donors. Assay: immunoSEQ multiplex PCR; the TCRdb copy retains only in-frame clones and omits some. This table holds roughly 250,000 clones, nearly 90% found once. Sequencing was performed on PBMCs. These receptors came from a woman in her late teens or twenties in good health and CMV-seronegative. CDR3s include the opening cysteine and the closing phenylalanine or tryptophan. D genes are given only for firm matches. Clone size is given for some rows only: seen once, a few or many times, or a class if the clone is expanded.

>NA|TRBJ1-1|TRBV5-1|13|NA
CASSTQENTEAFF
TGCGCCAGCAGCACACAGGAGAACACTGAAGCTTTCTTT
>NA|TRBJ2-7|TRBV5-1|15|NA
CASSWRGSRVYEQYF
TGCGCCAGCAGCTGGCGGGGTTCGAGGGTCTACGAGCAGTACTTC
>NA|TRBJ2-1|TRBV7-9|13|NA
CASAQAGYNEQFF
TGTGCCAGCGCACAAGCAGGCTACAATGAGCAGTTCTTC
>TRBD1|TRBJ2-7|TRBV11-1|15|NA
CASSPTGTVYYEQYF
TGTGCCAGCAGCCCTACCGGGACAGTATATTACGAGCAGTACTTC
>NA|TRBJ1-1|TRBV4-3|16|NA
CASSQEIGRVDTEAFF
TGCGCCAGCAGCCAAGAGATCGGGAGGGTCGACACTGAAGCTTTCTTT
>NA|TRBJ2-3|TRBV27|14|NA
CASSSGVRTDTQYF
TGTGCCAGCAGTTCGGGGGTTCGCACAGATACGCAGTATTTT
>NA|TRBJ1-6|TRBV6-5|13|few
CASSSPAVRSLHF
TGTGCCAGCAGTTCGCCGGCGGTAAGGTCCCTCCACTTT
>NA|TRBJ2-2|TRBV7-9|16|NA
CASSSLFGVRTGELFF
TGTGCCAGCAGCTCCCTTTTCGGGGTGCGCACCGGGGAGCTGTTTTTT
>TRBD1|TRBJ1-2|TRBV28|14|NA
CASSGGQIYYGYTF
TGTGCCAGCAGTGGGGGACAGATTTACTATGGCTACACCTTC
>NA|TRBJ1-5|TRBV7-3|13|few
CASSLSREQPQHF
TGTGCCAGCAGCTTATCCAGGGAACAGCCCCAGCATTTT
>NA|TRBJ2-6|TRBV6-6|15|NA
CASIKKSSGANVLTF
TGTGCCAGCATTAAAAAGAGCTCTGGGGCCAACGTCCTGACTTTC
>TRBD1|TRBJ2-2|TRBV5-6|19|once
CASSLGYENRGRDTGELFF
TGTGCCAGCAGCTTGGGATATGAAAACAGGGGGCGCGACACCGGGGAGCTGTTTTTT
>NA|TRBJ1-4|TRBV7-9|13|NA
CASSLVTSAELFF
TGTGCCAGCAGCTTAGTTACCTCGGCGGAACTGTTTTTT
>TRBD2|TRBJ2-1|TRBV6-6|16|NA
CASRPLAGGTYNEQFF
TGTGCCAGCAGGCCGCTAGCGGGGGGTACATACAATGAGCAGTTCTTC
>NA|TRBJ1-1|TRBV7-9|13|NA
CASSRLLNTEAFF
TGTGCCAGCAGCCGCCTGCTAAACACTGAAGCTTTCTTT
>NA|TRBJ2-5|TRBV4-1|15|once
CASSQGTVGQETQYF
TGCGCCAGCAGCCAAGGGACAGTCGGTCAAGAGACCCAGTACTTC
>TRBD2|TRBJ2-4|TRBV27|18|NA
CASSLIGTSGGARDIQYF
TGTGCCAGCAGCCTCATAGGGACTAGCGGGGGGGCCCGGGACATTCAGTACTTC
>TRBD1|TRBJ1-2|TRBV19|15|once
CASSISGQGSYGYTF
TGTGCCAGTAGTATCTCCGGACAGGGGTCCTATGGCTACACCTTC
>NA|TRBJ1-2|TRBV15|15|NA
CATSRDRGQGSGYTF
TGTGCCACCAGCAGAGATCGTGGGCAGGGTAGCGGCTACACCTTC
>TRBD1|TRBJ1-2|TRBV27|14|NA
CASSPTGLPYGYTF
TGTGCCAGCAGCCCGACAGGGCTTCCATATGGCTACACCTTC
>NA|TRBJ1-5|TRBV30|15|NA
CAWSAGLFGNQPQHF
TGTGCCTGGAGTGCGGGACTTTTCGGCAATCAGCCCCAGCATTTT
>TRBD1|TRBJ2-1|TRBV29-1|14|NA
CSVVGAGGLDEQFF
TGCAGCGTCGTCGGCGCAGGGGGCTTGGATGAGCAGTTCTTC
>TRBD1|TRBJ1-5|TRBV6-1|14|NA
CASSGQGRNQPQHF
TGTGCCAGCAGTGGACAGGGTCGCAATCAACCCCAGCATTTT
>TRBD1|TRBJ1-3|TRBV30|14|NA
CAWDPGQGTNTIYF
TGTGCCTGGGATCCGGGACAGGGTACGAACACCATATATTTT
>NA|TRBJ1-1|TRBV28|15|once
CASKDGGRGDTEAFF
TGTGCCAGCAAAGACGGAGGGCGCGGGGACACTGAAGCTTTCTTT
>TRBD2|TRBJ2-5|TRBV4-1|16|NA
CASSQGWTSGHETQYF
TGCGCCAGCAGCCAAGGTTGGACTAGCGGGCATGAGACCCAGTACTTC
>NA|TRBJ2-7|TRBV6-6|13|few
CASSQDRRYEQYF
TGTGCCAGCAGTCAGGACAGACGCTACGAGCAGTACTTC
>TRBD2|TRBJ2-3|TRBV27|16|NA
CASSASSGVGTDTQYF
TGTGCCAGCAGTGCCTCTAGCGGGGTCGGCACAGATACGCAGTATTTT
>NA|TRBJ2-7|TRBV2|15|once
CASRMAVGSSYEQYF
TGTGCCAGCAGGATGGCCGTCGGGAGCTCCTACGAGCAGTACTTC
>NA|TRBJ2-4|TRBV9|20|NA
CASSVGLRDRYQLAKNIQYF
TGTGCCAGCAGCGTTGGACTCCGAGACAGGTACCAACTAGCCAAAAACATTCAGTACTTC
>TRBD1|TRBJ2-7|TRBV5-6|15|NA
CASRPTGTGGSEQYF
TGTGCCAGCAGGCCGACCGGGACAGGGGGTAGTGAGCAGTACTTC
>NA|TRBJ2-7|TRBV28|13|NA
CASSWAFSYEQYF
TGTGCCAGCAGTTGGGCCTTCTCCTACGAGCAGTACTTC
>NA|TRBJ2-2|TRBV30|13|NA
CARMDSMAGELFF
TGTGCCCGGATGGACAGTATGGCCGGGGAGCTGTTTTTT
>TRBD1|TRBJ1-6|TRBV4-3|20|NA
CASSQDQLKGPEDRDSPLHF
TGCGCCAGCAGCCAAGATCAACTCAAAGGGCCGGAGGACAGGGATTCACCCCTCCACTTT
>NA|TRBJ2-7|TRBV29-1|12|NA
CSVKFQGYEQYF
TGCAGCGTAAAGTTTCAGGGCTACGAGCAGTACTTC
>NA|TRBJ1-5|TRBV7-8|14|NA
CASSERHSNQPQHF
TGTGCCAGCAGCGAACGTCACAGTAATCAGCCCCAGCATTTT
>TRBD2|TRBJ2-1|TRBV15|16|NA
CATSRAPGLAHNEQFF
TGTGCCACCAGCAGAGCCCCAGGACTAGCCCACAATGAGCAGTTCTTC
>TRBD1|TRBJ1-2|TRBV7-9|13|few
CASSFGQGHGYTF
TGTGCCAGCAGCTTCGGACAGGGCCATGGCTACACCTTC
>NA|TRBJ2-1|TRBV19|15|NA
CASSMGHSSYNEQFF
TGTGCCAGTAGTATGGGGCACAGCTCCTACAATGAGCAGTTCTTC
>NA|TRBJ1-1|TRBV7-9|14|NA
CASSLLAGDTEAFF
TGTGCCAGCAGCTTACTGGCCGGGGACACTGAAGCTTTCTTT
>NA|TRBJ2-2|TRBV7-2|17|NA
CASSLTGQYTNTGELFF
TGTGCCAGCAGCTTAACAGGCCAGTACACGAACACCGGGGAGCTGTTTTTT
>NA|TRBJ2-3|TRBV28|11|NA
CASSTSDTQYF
TGTGCCAGCAGCACTAGCGATACGCAGTATTTT
>TRBD1|TRBJ1-3|TRBV7-8|20|few
CASSPWSLDRAEISGNTIYF
TGTGCCAGCAGCCCGTGGTCTCTTGACAGGGCCGAGATCTCTGGAAACACCATATATTTT
>NA|TRBJ2-1|TRBV18|15|NA
CASSPPVGGYNEQFF
TGTGCCAGCTCACCACCGGTTGGGGGGTACAATGAGCAGTTCTTC
>TRBD1|TRBJ1-1|TRBV6-6|16|once
CASSYSGGTGDTEAFF
TGTGCCAGCAGTTACTCCGGGGGGACAGGGGACACTGAAGCTTTCTTT
>TRBD2|TRBJ2-1|TRBV7-3|16|NA
CASSLITGLAYNEQFF
TGTGCCAGCAGCTTAATTACGGGACTAGCGTACAATGAGCAGTTCTTC
>NA|TRBJ2-1|TRBV18|12|once
CASSPFEAGEFF
TGTGCCAGCTCACCATTTGAGGCAGGGGAGTTCTTC
>TRBD1|TRBJ1-1|TRBV6-5|12|NA
CASKDRGPFAFF
TGTGCCAGCAAGGACAGGGGCCCTTTCGCTTTCTTT
>NA|TRBJ2-7|TRBV5-8|15|NA
CASSLYWGEYEEQYF
TGTGCCAGCAGCTTGTACTGGGGGGAATACGAAGAGCAGTACTTC
>NA|TRBJ1-1|TRBV7-2|15|once
CASSLMAEKNTEAFF
TGTGCCAGCAGCTTAATGGCAGAAAAGAACACTGAAGCTTTCTTT
>NA|TRBJ2-7|TRBV18|14|NA
CASSPPETGYEQYF
TGTGCCAGCTCACCCCCGGAAACAGGGTACGAGCAGTACTTC
>TRBD1|TRBJ2-2|TRBV5-1|16|NA
CASSYNRGQDTGELFF
TGCGCCAGCAGCTATAACAGGGGGCAGGACACCGGGGAGCTGTTTTTT
>TRBD2|TRBJ2-3|TRBV19|15|NA
CASSNAGGETDTQYF
TGTGCCAGTTCGAATGCGGGGGGGGAGACAGATACGCAGTATTTT
>NA|TRBJ2-1|TRBV7-3|15|NA
CASSLDWVSYNEQFF
TGTGCCAGCAGCTTGGACTGGGTTTCCTACAATGAGCAGTTCTTC
>TRBD1|TRBJ1-5|TRBV6-4|13|NA
CASSLGTGQPQHF
TGTGCCAGCAGCCTGGGGACAGGGCAGCCCCAGCATTTT
>NA|TRBJ1-2|TRBV27|15|NA
CASSLTSEGSYGYTF
TGTGCCAGCAGTTTAACGTCGGAGGGATCCTATGGCTACACCTTC
>NA|TRBJ1-5|TRBV28|20|once
CAVTSGGSRAWGNSNQPQHF
TGTGCCGTAACATCGGGGGGATCCAGGGCCTGGGGTAATAGCAATCAGCCCCAGCATTTT